The 4 T cell receptor beta chains presented below share a single source sample, sequenced in a study of blood T cells in healthy people across ages. A second roughly 6 to 11 cycle PCR used barcoded and J-beta primers. One entry per CDR3 protein, called by TCRdb with MiXCR from the 5' RACE reads. The sample lists about 500,000 distinct CDR3 sequences, around 24% occurring once. These records were also assigned to another study, of T cells of mothers and their children.

The specimen sequenced was blood. These receptor sequences come from a boy aged 5-17 years in good health.

V usage is TRBV29-1 and J usage is TRBJ1-2; D is undetermined. The CDR3 runs to 12 residues. With 3 bases removed from V and 2 bases from J, the gap between germline ends came to 7 bases. In germline, CDR1 is SQVTM, CDR2 ANQGSEA. CDR3: CSVDEGNYGYTF. CDR3 sequence (DNA): TGCAGCGTTGATGAGGGAAACTATGGCTACACCTTC.

This clonotype appeared a few times. CDR3 sequence: CASSDSRYGANVLTF. The CDR3 bases are TGTGCCAGCAGTGACTCAAGGTATGGGGCCAACGTCCTGACTTTC. The chain uses TRBV6-4 and TRBJ2-6; D is unresolved. V lost 0 bases and J lost 3, with 6 bases in between. Germline CDR1 MRHNA, CDR2 SNTAGT. This CDR3 has 15 residues.

The chain is built from TRBV28 and TRBJ2-1, with D unclear. Trimming cost V 3 bases and J 3 bases, with 12 bases left between them. Germline V gene data show CDR1 as MDHEN and CDR2 as SYDVKM. The CDR3 is made up of 15 amino acids. This CDR3 reads CASSLVSLYYNEQFF. The CDR3 bases are TGTGCCAGCAGTTTGGTTAGCCTATACTACAATGAGCAGTTCTTC. Looking up the rest from reference TRBV28 and TRBJ2-1 gives the full variable domain: DVKVTQSSRYLVKRTGEKVFLECVQDMDHENMFWYRQDPGLGLRLIYFSYDVKMKEKGDIPEGYSVSREKKERFSLILESASTNQTSMYLCASSLVSLYYNEQFFGPGTRLTVL.

The sample holds a few counts of this clonotype. This rearrangement joins TRBV7-2 to TRBJ2-3, with 7 bases fitting TRBD1. The length of the CDR3 is 16 residues. Looked up from germline, CDR1 is SGHTA and CDR2 is FQGNSA. J lost 4 bases, V lost 4 bases, and 11 bases had no gene match. The CDR3 DNA sequence: TGTGCCAGCAGCTCCCTCGGACAGGCTTTCGCAGATACGCAGTATTTT. This gives the protein CASSSLGQAFADTQYF.